This T cell receptor (beta chain) was captured by sequencing in a study of blood T cell repertoires in COVID-19. In the study overall: In each case, the material was cDNA or gDNA derived from T cells, B-cell-depleted T cells, or PBMCs.

Clones were sequenced by immunoSEQ multiplex PCR, and TCRdb holds only the in-frame ones, with some missing. Among 90,000 to 140,000 clones listed, about four fifths were seen once. This CDR3 is built from 15 residues. J lost 5 bases, V lost 5 bases, and 7 bases had no gene match. Germline V gene data show CDR1 as PRHDT and CDR2 as FYEKMQ (reference sequence). This sequence was found in a woman over 75 with acute or convalescent COVID-19. The chain is built from TRBV13 and TRBJ2-5; 11 positions agree with TRBD1. The sequenced material came from peripheral blood. The CDR3 region has the DNA TGTGCCAGCAGCCGCGGACAGGGGGCTTTGGAGACCCAGTACTTC. This codes for CASSRGQGALETQYF.